The 3 T cell receptor beta chains below were found in one sample sequenced in a study of blood T cell repertoires in COVID-19. Method: immunoSEQ multiplex PCR; TCRdb's copy keeps in-frame clones and lacks some. Of around 310,000 clones listed, roughly 90% are singletons. Sequences were obtained from peripheral blood. All receptors come from a woman in her sixties or seventies with acute or convalescent COVID-19.

The chain couples TRBV5-1 to TRBJ2-5; D possibly corresponds to TRBD1 (6 bases). The CDR3 has 14 amino acids. Germline V gene lookup returns CDR1 SGHRS and CDR2 YFSETQ. With 0 bases removed from V and 2 bases from J, the gap between germline ends came to 8 bases. This CDR3 reads CASSLATGQETQYF. CDR3 bases: TGCGCCAGCAGCTTGGCAACAGGGCAAGAGACCCAGTACTTC.

The rearrangement uses TRBV4-2 and TRBJ1-3, with TRBD1 identical over 9 bases. This CDR3 contains 16 residues. Losses at the gene ends were 2 bases for V and 4 bases for J; bases not matched to a gene: 6. Germline loops: CDR1 LGHNA, CDR2 YNFKEQ. CDR3: CASSQNSQGAGNTIYF. The CDR3 DNA reads as TGTGCCAGCAGCCAAAACTCACAGGGGGCGGGAAACACCATATATTTT.

The rearrangement joins TRBV27 to TRBJ1-2, with D possibly TRBD1 on 5 matching bases. Per the germline V gene, CDR1 is MNHEY and CDR2 is SMNVEV (reference sequence). The CDR3 length is 15 residues. V dropped 0 bases and J dropped 8 bases, with 16 bases sitting between them. In DNA form, the CDR3 reads TGTGCCAGCAGTTTATCAGGGGCCGGCTATCGCGGCTACACCTTC. It encodes CASSLSGAGYRGYTF.